The 9 T cell receptor beta chains below were found in one sample sequenced in a study of T cell changes during pregnancy in multiple sclerosis. Using immunoSEQ multiplex PCR, the repertoire was profiled, and TCRdb retains in-frame clones only, with some absent. The sample carries about 28,000 clones, 89% recorded once. Here the sequenced sample was CD4+ T cells from peripheral blood mononuclear cells, taken in the second trimester of pregnancy. The receptors shown here come from a female donor with multiple sclerosis, enrolled in a pregnancy study.

The chain recombines TRBV19 with TRBJ1-6; 10 nucleotides match TRBD1. In germline, CDR1 is LNHDA, CDR2 SQIVND (reference sequence). V was clipped by 5 bases and J by 5 bases; unmatched bases: 6. The CDR3 runs to 16 residues. The CDR3 protein is CASSHWGTGDNSPLHF. The CDR3 DNA sequence: TGTGCCAGTAGTCATTGGGGGACAGGGGATAATTCACCCCTCCACTTT.

This chain links TRBV9 with TRBJ1-3, with a weak D call TRBD1 (6 bases). CDR1 is SGDLS, CDR2 YYNGEE, per germline. The V gene lost 2 bases and the J gene lost 0 bases, with 24 bases spanning the gap. This CDR3 comprises 20 residues. The CDR3 here is CASSVGPGTLLGGSGNTIYF. The CDR3 region has the DNA TGTGCCAGCAGCGTGGGTCCCGGGACACTTCTTGGAGGCTCTGGAAACACCATATATTTT. The full variable domain, completed using reference TRBV9 and TRBJ1-3, is DSGVTQTPKHLITATGQRVTLRCSPRSGDLSVYWYQQSLDQGLQFLIQYYNGEERAKGNILERFSAQQFPDLHSELNLSSLELGDSALYFCASSVGPGTLLGGSGNTIYFGEGSWLTVV.

The chain is built from TRBV11-2 and TRBJ2-1; perhaps TRBD1 as D (6 bases). The germline gives CDR1 SGHAT, CDR2 FQNNGV. The V end lost 0 bases, the J end lost 12 bases, and 6 bases lay between the germline ends. The CDR3 loop spans 11 amino acids. The CDR3 is CASSLEGGQFF. The CDR3 DNA is TGTGCCAGCAGCTTAGAAGGGGGGCAGTTCTTC. Full variable domain (rest looked up from reference TRBV11-2 and TRBJ2-1): EAGVAQSPRYKIIEKRQSVAFWCNPISGHATLYWYQQILGQGPKLLIQFQNNGVVDDSQLPKDRFSAERLKGVDSTLKIQPAKLEDSAVYLCASSLEGGQFFGPGTRLTVL.

CDR3 sequence reads: CASSVMGLSNEKLFF. CDR3 sequence (DNA): TGTGCCAGCAGCGTAATGGGGCTATCTAATGAAAAACTGTTTTTT. The chain carries TRBV9 and TRBJ1-4; possible D gene TRBD1, 5 bases. V lost 1 base and J 3 bases, leaving 10 bases between the germline ends. The germline CDR1 and CDR2 sequences are SGDLS and YYNGEE. This CDR3 has 15 amino acids.

The chain joins TRBV9 to TRBJ2-3, with a weak D call TRBD2 (6 bases). V dropped 3 bases and J dropped 2 bases, with 22 bases sitting between them. CDR3 length equals 18 residues. Germline assignment: CDR1 SGDLS and CDR2 YYNGEE. CDR3 in amino acids: CASSALKRRAPPTDTQYF. Here the CDR3 DNA reads TGTGCCAGCAGCGCCCTCAAGCGGAGGGCCCCTCCCACAGATACGCAGTATTTT.

This chain links TRBV28 with TRBJ1-1, with D maybe TRBD1 (5 bases). Germline CDR1 reads MDHEN; CDR2 reads SYDVKM. There are 14 residues in the CDR3. V was shortened by 8 bases and J by 0 bases, with 13 bases between the two germline ends. The CDR3 DNA reads as TGTGCCAGCGGCCGGAGGGGTCTGAACACTGAAGCTTTCTTT. The encoded protein is CASGRRGLNTEAFF.

The chain uses TRBV6-5 and TRBJ1-5; D gene unclear. Trimming took off 5 bases at V and 2 bases at J, with 13 bases between the two ends. CDR1 and CDR2 (germline): MNHEY, SVGAGI. This CDR3 comprises 15 residues. Here the CDR3 reads CASSTSGIGNQPQHF. The CDR3 nucleotides are TGTGCCAGCAGTACATCCGGGATCGGCAATCAGCCCCAGCATTTT.

The chain joins TRBV7-9 to TRBJ1-2, with a possible D match to TRBD1 (5 bases). CDR1 and CDR2 (germline): SEHNR, FQNEAQ (reference sequence). V dropped 2 bases and J dropped 2 bases, with 12 bases sitting between them. The CDR3 length is 15 residues. The CDR3 nucleotides read TGTGCCAGCAGCTTATTGTCAGGGAGGAACTATGGCTACACCTTC. It is translated as CASSLLSGRNYGYTF.

The rearrangement uses TRBV18 and TRBJ1-2; D uncertain. The ends were cut back, 2 bases at V and 0 bases at J, with 10 bases in the middle. The germline V gene encodes CDR1 KGHSH and CDR2 LQKENI. The CDR3 runs to 15 residues. For the CDR3, the DNA is TGTGCCAGCTCACCAGCGGGGAAAACTAACTATGGCTACACCTTC. Translation gives CASSPAGKTNYGYTF.